What follows describes a single T cell receptor beta chain. Its antigen is not known. A multiplex PCR was run with 60 Vbeta primers and 13 Jbeta primers. Original processing methods: Tens of millions of unique TCR beta chains, roughly 11 million shared, were counted in a later analysis. Sequencing used immunoSEQ multiplex PCR; TCRdb keeps in-frame clones, though not all of them. The V and J calls and the clone size are those of that table, but D and trimming were determined from the DNA. The data hold approximately 140,000 clones, with around 80% observed a single time. The data are from a study of cytomegalovirus exposure and HLA in healthy donors. General observations from the study: An analysis was carried out later, and it reportedly showed fewer N-insertions in an Asian-associated ancestry cluster than the approximately 670-donor mean.

This CDR3 region has 12 residues. Germline V gives CDR1 MNHEY, CDR2 SVGAGI. Trimming left V 2 bases short and J 9 bases short, with 5 bases between. The sequenced sample consisted of PBMCs. This TCR was sampled from a boy between 2 and 10 years old in good health and CMV-seronegative. The chain couples TRBV6-5 to TRBJ1-6; tentative D call: TRBD1 (5 bases). In nucleotides, the CDR3 is TGTGCCAGCAGTTACGGGGCTTCACCCCTCCACTTT. It is translated as CASSYGASPLHF.